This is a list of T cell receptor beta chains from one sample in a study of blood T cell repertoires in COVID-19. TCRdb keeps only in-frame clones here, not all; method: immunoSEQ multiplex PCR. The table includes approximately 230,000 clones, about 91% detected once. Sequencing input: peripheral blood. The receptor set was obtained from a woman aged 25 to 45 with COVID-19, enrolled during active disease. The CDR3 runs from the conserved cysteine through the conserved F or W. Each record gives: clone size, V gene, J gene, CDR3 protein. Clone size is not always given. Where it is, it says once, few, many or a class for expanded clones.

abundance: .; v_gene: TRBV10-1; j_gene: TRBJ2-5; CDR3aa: CASSEDARGQETQYF
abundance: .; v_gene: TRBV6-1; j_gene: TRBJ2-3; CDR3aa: CASSASGTGVADTQYF
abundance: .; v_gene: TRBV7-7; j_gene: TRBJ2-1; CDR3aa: CASSYRAASYNEQFF
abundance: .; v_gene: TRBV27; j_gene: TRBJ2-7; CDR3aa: CASSRPGQGRNEQYF
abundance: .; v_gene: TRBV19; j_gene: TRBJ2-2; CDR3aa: CASSIILANGELFF
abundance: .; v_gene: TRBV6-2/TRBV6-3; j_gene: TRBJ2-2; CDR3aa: CASSLVGELFF
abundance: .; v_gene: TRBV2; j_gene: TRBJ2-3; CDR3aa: CASRRTGGQDTQYF
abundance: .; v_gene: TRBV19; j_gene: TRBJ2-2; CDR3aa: CASSIGLAGNTGELFF
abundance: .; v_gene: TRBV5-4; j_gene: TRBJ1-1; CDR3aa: CASSWGWTENTEAFF
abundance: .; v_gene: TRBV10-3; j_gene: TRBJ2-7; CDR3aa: CAISEGAQGYYEQYF
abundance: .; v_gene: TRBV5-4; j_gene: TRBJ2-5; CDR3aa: CASSPHGPTEETQYF
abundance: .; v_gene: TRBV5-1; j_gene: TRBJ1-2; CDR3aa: CASTGTGPTYGYTF
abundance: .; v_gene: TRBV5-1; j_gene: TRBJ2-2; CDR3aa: CASSSLGGHEFTGELFF
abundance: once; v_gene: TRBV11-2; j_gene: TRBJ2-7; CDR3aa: CASSLEAGPLTYEQYF
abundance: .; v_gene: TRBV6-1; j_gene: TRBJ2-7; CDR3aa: CASSEVVRSSYEQYF
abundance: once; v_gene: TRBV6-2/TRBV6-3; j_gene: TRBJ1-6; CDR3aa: CASSYSSGETYNSPLHF
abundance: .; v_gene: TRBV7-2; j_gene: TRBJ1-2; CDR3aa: CASSSRTGTAYGYTF
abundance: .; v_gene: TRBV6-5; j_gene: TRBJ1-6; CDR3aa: CASSQRTGDFSPLHF
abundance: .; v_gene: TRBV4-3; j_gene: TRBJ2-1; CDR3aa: CASSRNSAGNEQFF
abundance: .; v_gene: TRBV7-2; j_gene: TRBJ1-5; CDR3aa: CASSFVGAYSNQPQHF
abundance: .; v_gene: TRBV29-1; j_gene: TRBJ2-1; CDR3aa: CSGTSGSNIDEQFF
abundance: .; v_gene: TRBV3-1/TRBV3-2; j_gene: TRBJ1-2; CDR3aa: CASSLRTGGRDGYTF
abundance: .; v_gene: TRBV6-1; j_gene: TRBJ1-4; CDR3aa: CASSDGAGVEKLFF
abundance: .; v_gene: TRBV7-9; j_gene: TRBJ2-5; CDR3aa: CASRTGQTETQYF
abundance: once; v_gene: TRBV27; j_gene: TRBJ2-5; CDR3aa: CASSLYRGQETQYF
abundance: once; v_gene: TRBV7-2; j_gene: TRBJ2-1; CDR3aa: CASSPTSGYPSNEQFF
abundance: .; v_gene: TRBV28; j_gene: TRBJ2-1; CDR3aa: CASSFSRMRQFF
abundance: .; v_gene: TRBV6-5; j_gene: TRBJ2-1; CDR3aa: CASRGDGWQFF
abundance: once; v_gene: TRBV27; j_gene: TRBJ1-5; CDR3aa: CASGTGANQPQHF
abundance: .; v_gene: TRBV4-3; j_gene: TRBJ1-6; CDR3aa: CASSHRGDRASPLHF
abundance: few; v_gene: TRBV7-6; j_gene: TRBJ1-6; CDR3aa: CASSPGGDSPLHF
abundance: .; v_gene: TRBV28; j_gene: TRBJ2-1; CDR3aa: CASSLKLNEQFF
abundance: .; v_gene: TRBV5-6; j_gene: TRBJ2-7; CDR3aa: CASSVGQGIYEQYF
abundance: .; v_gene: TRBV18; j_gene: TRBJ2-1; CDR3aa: CASSPRSGGQFF
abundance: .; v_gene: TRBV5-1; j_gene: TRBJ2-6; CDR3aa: CASSNQGAPGANVLTF
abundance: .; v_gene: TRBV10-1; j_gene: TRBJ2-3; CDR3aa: CASSEGLAGTGSWAPDTQYF
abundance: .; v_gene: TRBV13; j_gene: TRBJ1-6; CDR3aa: CASSQGLGGHSYNSPLHF
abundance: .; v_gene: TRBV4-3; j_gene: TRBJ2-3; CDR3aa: CASSQGRAGATTDTQYF
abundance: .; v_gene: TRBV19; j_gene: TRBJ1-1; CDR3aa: CASSQGMNTEAFF
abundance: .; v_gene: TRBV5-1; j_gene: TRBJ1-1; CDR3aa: CASSLQGNTEAFF
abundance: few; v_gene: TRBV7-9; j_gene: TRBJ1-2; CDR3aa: CASSPGQGNYGYTF
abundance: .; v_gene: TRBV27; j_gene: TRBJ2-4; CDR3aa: CASSSISTGLAKNIQYF
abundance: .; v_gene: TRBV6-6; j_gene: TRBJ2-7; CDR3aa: CASSYIGTDYSYEQYF
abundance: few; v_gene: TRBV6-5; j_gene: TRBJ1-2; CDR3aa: CASSYQPGYNYGYTF
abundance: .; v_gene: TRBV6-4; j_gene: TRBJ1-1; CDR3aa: CASRPDSYTEAFF
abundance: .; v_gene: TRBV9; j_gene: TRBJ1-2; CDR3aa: CASSVGEYFGYTF
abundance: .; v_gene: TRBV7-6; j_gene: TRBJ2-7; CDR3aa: CASSTPGGRYSYEQYF